The present T cell receptor (beta chain) was sequenced within a study of blood T cell repertoires in COVID-19. The CDR3 contains 16 residues. CDR1 and CDR2 from the germline V gene are SGHAT and FQNNGV. V shed 6 bases and J 7 bases; nucleotides not matched to a gene: 15. Produced via immunoSEQ multiplex PCR; TCRdb's table is partial and in-frame only. This table holds 120,000 or so clones, around 76% found once. V gene TRBV11-2 combines with J gene TRBJ2-1; TRBD2 aligns across 7 bases. The sequenced material came from peripheral blood. This clonotype was obtained from a man in his 60s with acute or convalescent COVID-19. The CDR3 loop reads CASSAYGGRFSNEQFF. CDR3 DNA: TGTGCCAGCAGTGCGTATGGCGGGAGATTTAGTAATGAGCAGTTCTTC.